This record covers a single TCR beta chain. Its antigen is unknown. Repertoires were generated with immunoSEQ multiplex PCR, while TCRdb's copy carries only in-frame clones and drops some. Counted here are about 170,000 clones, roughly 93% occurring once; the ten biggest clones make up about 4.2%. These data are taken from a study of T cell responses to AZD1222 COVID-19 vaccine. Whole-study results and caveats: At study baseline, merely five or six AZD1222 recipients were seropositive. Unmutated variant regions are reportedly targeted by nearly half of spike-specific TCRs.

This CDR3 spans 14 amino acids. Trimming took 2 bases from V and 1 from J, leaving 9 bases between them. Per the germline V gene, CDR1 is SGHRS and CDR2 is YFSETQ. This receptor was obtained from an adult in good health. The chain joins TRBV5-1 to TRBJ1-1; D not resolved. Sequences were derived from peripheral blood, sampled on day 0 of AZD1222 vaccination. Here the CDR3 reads CASSFRPANTEAFF. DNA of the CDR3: TGCGCCAGCAGCTTTCGTCCGGCGAACACTGAAGCTTTCTTT.